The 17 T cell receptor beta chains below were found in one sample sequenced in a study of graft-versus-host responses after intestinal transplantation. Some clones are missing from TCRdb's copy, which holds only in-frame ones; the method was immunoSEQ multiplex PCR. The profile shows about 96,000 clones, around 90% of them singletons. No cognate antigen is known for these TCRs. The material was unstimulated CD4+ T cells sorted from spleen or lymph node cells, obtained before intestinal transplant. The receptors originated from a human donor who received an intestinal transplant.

Here the CDR3 reads CASSPIGTMGETQYF. CDR3 nucleotide sequence: TGTGCCAGCAGTCCAATAGGGACTATGGGAGAGACCCAGTACTTC. V gene TRBV25-1 combines with J gene TRBJ2-5; the match to TRBD2 covers 7 bases. The length of the CDR3 is 15 residues. V dropped 5 bases and J dropped 4; count of bases not matched to a gene: 10. The V gene's germline CDR1 is MGHDK and CDR2 SYGVNS.

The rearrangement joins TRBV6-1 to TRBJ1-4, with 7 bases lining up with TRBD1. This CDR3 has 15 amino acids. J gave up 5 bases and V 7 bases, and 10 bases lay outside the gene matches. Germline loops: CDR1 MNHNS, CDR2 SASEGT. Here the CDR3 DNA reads TGTGCCAGCATCCAACCAGGGGGGTCCAATGAAAAACTGTTTTTT. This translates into CASIQPGGSNEKLFF.

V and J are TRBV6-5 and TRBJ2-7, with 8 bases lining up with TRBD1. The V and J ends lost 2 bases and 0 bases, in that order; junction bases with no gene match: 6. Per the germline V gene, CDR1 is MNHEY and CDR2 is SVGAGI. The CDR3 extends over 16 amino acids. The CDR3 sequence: CASSYAGTGISYEQYF. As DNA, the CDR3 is TGTGCCAGCAGTTACGCCGGGACAGGCATCTCCTACGAGCAGTACTTC.

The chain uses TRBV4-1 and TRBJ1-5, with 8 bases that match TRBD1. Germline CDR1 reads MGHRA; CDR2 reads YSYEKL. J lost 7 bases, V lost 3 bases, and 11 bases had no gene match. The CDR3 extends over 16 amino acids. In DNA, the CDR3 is TGCGCCAGCAGCCACCTTTGGGGACAGGAGGTCCAGCCCCAGCATTTT. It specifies CASSHLWGQEVQPQHF.

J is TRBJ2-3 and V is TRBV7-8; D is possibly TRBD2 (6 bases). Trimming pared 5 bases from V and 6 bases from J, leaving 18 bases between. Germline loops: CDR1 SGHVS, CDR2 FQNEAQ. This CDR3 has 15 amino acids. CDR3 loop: CASSRPPGSRDTQYF. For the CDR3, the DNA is TGTGCCAGCAGCCGCCCTCCCGGGAGTAGGGATACGCAGTATTTT.

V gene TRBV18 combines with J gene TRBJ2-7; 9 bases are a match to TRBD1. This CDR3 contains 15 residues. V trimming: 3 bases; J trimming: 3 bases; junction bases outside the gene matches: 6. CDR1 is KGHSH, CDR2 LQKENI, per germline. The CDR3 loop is CASSPKDRGDYEQYF. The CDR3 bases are TGTGCCAGCTCACCTAAGGACAGGGGTGACTACGAGCAGTACTTC.

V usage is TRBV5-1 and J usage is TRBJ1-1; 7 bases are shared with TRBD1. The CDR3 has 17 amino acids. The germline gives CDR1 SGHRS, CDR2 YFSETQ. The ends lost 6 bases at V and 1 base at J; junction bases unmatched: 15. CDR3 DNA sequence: TGCGCCAGCACGCTTAGTCGACAGGGAGGTGGGAACACTGAAGCTTTCTTT. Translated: CASTLSRQGGGNTEAFF. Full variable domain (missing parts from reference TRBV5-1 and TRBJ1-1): KAGVTQTPRYLIKTRGQQVTLSCSPISGHRSVSWYQQTPGQGLQFLFEYFSETQRNKGNFPGRFSGRQFSNSRSEMNVSTLELGDSALYLCASTLSRQGGGNTEAFFGQGTRLTVV.

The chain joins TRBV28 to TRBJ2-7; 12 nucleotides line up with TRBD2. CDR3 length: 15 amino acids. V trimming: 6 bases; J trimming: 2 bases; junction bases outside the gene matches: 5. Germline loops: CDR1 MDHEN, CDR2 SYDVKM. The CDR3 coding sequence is TGTGCCAGCAGCAAGGGACTAGCGGGTACCTACGAGCAGTACTTC. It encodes CASSKGLAGTYEQYF.

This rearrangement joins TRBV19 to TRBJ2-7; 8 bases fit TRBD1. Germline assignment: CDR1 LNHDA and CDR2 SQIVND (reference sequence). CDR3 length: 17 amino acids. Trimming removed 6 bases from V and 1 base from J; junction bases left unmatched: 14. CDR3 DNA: TGTGCCAGTAGCCCTTGGGGCAGGCGGGACAGGTCCTACGAGCAGTACTTC. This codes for CASSPWGRRDRSYEQYF.

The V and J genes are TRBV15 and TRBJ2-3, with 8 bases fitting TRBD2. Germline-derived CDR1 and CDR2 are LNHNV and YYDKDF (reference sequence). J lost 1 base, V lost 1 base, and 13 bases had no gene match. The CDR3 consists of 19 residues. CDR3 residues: CATSRGPGGQFRGTDTQYF. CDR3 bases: TGTGCCACCAGCAGAGGGCCGGGGGGGCAGTTTCGTGGCACAGATACGCAGTATTTT.

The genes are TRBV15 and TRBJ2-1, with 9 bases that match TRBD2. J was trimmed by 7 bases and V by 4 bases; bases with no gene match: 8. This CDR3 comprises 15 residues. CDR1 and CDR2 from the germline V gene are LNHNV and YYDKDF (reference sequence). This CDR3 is CATSNRFLAGNEQFF. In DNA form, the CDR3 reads TGTGCCACCAGCAACCGGTTTCTAGCGGGGAATGAGCAGTTCTTC.

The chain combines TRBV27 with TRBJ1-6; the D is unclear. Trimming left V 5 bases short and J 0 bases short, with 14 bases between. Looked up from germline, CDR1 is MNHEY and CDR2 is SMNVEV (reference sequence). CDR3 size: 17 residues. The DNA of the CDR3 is TGTGCCAGCAGTCCAATACCCTACTACTCCTATAATTCACCCCTCCACTTT. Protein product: CASSPIPYYSYNSPLHF.

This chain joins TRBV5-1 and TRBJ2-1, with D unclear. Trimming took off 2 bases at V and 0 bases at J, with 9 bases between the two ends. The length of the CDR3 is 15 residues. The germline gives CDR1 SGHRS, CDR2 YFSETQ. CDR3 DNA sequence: TGCGCCAGCAGCTTCTCTAGAAGCTCCTACAATGAGCAGTTCTTC. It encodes CASSFSRSSYNEQFF.

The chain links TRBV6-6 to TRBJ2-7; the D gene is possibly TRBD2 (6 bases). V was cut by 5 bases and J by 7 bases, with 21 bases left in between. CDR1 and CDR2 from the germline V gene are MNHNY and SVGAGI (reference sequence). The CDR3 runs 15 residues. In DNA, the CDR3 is TGTGCCAGCAGTACCTCCGGGACTCGTTTTGGAGAGCAGTACTTC. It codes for CASSTSGTRFGEQYF.

The DNA of the CDR3 is TGTGCCAGCAGTCTCGGACTCCTGGTAAATTCACCCCTCCACTTT. Its protein product is CASSLGLLVNSPLHF. The chain recombines TRBV28 with TRBJ1-6; the D is unclear. The CDR3 spans 15 residues. V lost 5 bases, J lost 7 bases, and 15 bases lay in between. Germline CDR1 reads MDHEN; CDR2 reads SYDVKM. Together with reference TRBV28 and TRBJ1-6, the CDR3 gives the full variable domain: DVKVTQSSRYLVKRTGEKVFLECVQDMDHENMFWYRQDPGLGLRLIYFSYDVKMKEKGDIPEGYSVSREKKERFSLILESASTNQTSMYLCASSLGLLVNSPLHFGNGTRLTVT.

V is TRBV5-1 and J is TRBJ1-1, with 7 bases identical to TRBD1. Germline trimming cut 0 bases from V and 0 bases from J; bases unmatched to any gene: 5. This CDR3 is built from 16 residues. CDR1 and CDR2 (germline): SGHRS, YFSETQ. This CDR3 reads CASSLGTGSMNTEAFF. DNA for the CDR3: TGCGCCAGCAGCTTGGGGACAGGTTCCATGAACACTGAAGCTTTCTTT.

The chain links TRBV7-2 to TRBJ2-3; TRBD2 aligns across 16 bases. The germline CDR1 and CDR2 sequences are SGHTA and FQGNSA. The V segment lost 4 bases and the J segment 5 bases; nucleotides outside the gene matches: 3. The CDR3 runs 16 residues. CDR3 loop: CASSSGLAGGQDTQYF. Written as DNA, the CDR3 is TGTGCCAGCAGCTCGGGACTAGCGGGAGGGCAAGATACGCAGTATTTT.